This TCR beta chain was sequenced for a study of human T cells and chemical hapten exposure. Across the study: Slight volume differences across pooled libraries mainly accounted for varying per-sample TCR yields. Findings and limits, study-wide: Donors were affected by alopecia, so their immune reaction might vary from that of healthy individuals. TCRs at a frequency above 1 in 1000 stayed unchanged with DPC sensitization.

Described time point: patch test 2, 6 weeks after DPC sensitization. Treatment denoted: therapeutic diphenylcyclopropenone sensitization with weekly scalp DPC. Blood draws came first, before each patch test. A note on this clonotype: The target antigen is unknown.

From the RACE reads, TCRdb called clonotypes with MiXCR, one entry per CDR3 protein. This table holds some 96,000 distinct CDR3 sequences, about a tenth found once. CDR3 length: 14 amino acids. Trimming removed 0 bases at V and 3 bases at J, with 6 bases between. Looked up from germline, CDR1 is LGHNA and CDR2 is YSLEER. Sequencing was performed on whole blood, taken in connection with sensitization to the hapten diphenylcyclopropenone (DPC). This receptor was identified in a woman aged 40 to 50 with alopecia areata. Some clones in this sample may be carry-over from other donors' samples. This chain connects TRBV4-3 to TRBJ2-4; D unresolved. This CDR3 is CASSQEAYKNIQYF. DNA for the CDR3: TGCGCCAGCAGCCAAGAGGCTTACAAAAACATTCAGTACTTC.